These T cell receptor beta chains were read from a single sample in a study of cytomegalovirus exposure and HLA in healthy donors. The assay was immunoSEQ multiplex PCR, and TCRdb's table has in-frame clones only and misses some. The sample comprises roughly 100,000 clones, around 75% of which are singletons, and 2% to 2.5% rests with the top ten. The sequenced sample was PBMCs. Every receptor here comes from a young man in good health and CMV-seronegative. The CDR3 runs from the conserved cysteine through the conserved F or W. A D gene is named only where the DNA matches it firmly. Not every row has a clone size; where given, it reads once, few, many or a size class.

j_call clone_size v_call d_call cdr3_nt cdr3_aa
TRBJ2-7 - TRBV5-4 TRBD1 TGTGCCAGCAGCTCCCCGGGACAGGCTACCTACGAGCAGTACTTC CASSSPGQATYEQYF
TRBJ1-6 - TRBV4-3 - TGCGCCAGCAGCCAAAGAAGGGTCGGGAGCTCCTATAATTCACCCCTCCACTTT CASSQRRVGSSYNSPLHF
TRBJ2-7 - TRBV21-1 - TGTGCCGGGGGCGGGCCAGGCTACGAGCAGTACTTC CAGGGPGYEQYF
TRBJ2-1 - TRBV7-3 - TGTGCCAGCAGCTTACTAGGGGTTCGAGAGCAGTTCTTC CASSLLGVREQFF
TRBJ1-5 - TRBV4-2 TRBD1 TGTGCCAGCAGCCAAGCCACAGGGGCAAGCTATCAGCCCCAGCATTTT CASSQATGASYQPQHF
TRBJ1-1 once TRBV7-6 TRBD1 TGTGCCAGCAGCAGAGAGACAGGGGGCCTAACTGAAGCTTTCTTT CASSRETGGLTEAFF
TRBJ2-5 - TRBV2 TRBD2 TGTGCCAGCAGTGATGAGCGGGGGGGCCCCGAGACCCAGTACTTC CASSDERGGPETQYF
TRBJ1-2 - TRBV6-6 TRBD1 TGTGCCAGCAGAATAGGACAGGGGACAGGGGGCTACACCTTC CASRIGQGTGGYTF
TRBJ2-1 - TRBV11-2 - TGTGCCAGCAGCTTAGTCCGTCCTTACAATGAGCAGTTCTTC CASSLVRPYNEQFF
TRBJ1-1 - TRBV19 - TGTGCCAGTAAACTTGATGGACTGACTGAAGCTTTCTTT CASKLDGLTEAFF
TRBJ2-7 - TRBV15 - TGTGCCACCAGCAGAGAGACAGGTAGAACCTACGAGCAGTACTTC CATSRETGRTYEQYF
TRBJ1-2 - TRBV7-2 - TGTGCCAGCAGCCCTAGACAGGCTAATAACTATGGCTACACCTTC CASSPRQANNYGYTF
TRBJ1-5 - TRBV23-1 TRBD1 TGCGCCAGTCTGTGCGGGACAGGGAAATCCCAGCCCCAGCATTTT CASLCGTGKSQPQHF
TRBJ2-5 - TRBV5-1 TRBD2 TGCGCCAGCAGCTTGGGGTACGGACTAGCCACCCAAGAGACCCAGTACTTC CASSLGYGLATQETQYF
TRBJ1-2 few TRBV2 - TGTGCCAGCGCTAGGGACATTTGGTATGGCTACACCTTC CASARDIWYGYTF
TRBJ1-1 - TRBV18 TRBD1 TGTGCCAGCTCACCCCGGGACAGCATCAATGAAGCTTTCTTT CASSPRDSINEAFF
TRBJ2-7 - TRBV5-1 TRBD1 TGCGCCAGCAGCCTTGATACCGGGACAGGGGGCTACGAGCAGTACTTC CASSLDTGTGGYEQYF
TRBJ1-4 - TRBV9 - TGTGCCAGCAGCCGGCGGGGGGGAGGGGAAGAAAAACTGTTTTTT CASSRRGGGEEKLFF
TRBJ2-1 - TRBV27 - TGTGCCAGCGCGAAGCTGGCTAGCACCAATGAGCAGTTCTTC CASAKLASTNEQFF
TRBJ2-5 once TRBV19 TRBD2 TGTGCCAGTAGCGGGGGGGCGTCAAGGGAGACCCAGTACTTC CASSGGASRETQYF
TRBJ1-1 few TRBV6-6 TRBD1 TGTGCCAGCAGTACGCGGACAGGGCGTGAAGCTTTCTTT CASSTRTGREAFF
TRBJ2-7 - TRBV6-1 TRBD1 TGTGCCAGCATCCGACAGGGGGCCTCCTACGAGCAGTACTTC CASIRQGASYEQYF
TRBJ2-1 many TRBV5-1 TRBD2 TGCGCCAGCAGCTTGCAACTAGCGGGAGGGCCGGGTAATGAGCAGTTCTTC CASSLQLAGGPGNEQFF
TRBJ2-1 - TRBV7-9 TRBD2 TGTGCCAGCAGCTCCACTAGCGTCCTAGAATTCAATGAGCAGTTCTTC CASSSTSVLEFNEQFF
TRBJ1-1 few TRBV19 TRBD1 TGTGCCAGTAGTATCCTACAGACAGGGCCCACTGAAGCTTTCTTT CASSILQTGPTEAFF
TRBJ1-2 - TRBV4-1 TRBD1 TGCGCCAGCAGCCAAGATTTTGGGGACAGGGGCTACACCTTC CASSQDFGDRGYTF
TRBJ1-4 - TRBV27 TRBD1 TGTGCCAGCTCTAGACCGACCCCCGGGACAGGCCGTCCCGGGGAAAAACTGTTTTTT CASSRPTPGTGRPGEKLFF
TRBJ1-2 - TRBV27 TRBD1 TGTGCCAGCAGTCAGGACAGGGACTATGGCTACACCTTC CASSQDRDYGYTF
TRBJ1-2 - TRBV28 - TGTGCCAGCAGTTTAGATGGAGGAGCTAACTATGGCTACACCTTC CASSLDGGANYGYTF
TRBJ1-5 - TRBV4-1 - TGCGCCAGCAGCTTACGGGTAAAGGGCAATCAGCCCCAGCATTTT CASSLRVKGNQPQHF
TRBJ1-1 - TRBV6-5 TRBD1 TGTGCCAGCAGTTACTCGACAGGGGAACACTCTTTTGAAGCTTTCTTT CASSYSTGEHSFEAFF
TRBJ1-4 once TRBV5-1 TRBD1 TGCGCCAGCACTCTGGGTCCGGGACAGGGAAATGGAAAACTGTTTTTT CASTLGPGQGNGKLFF
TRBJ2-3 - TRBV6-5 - TGTGCCAGCCGGACTATTACTAGCACAGATACGCAGTATTTT CASRTITSTDTQYF
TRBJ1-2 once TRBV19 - TGTGCCAGTATCCCCCAGGGGACCCAACGGGGCTATGGCTACACCTTC CASIPQGTQRGYGYTF
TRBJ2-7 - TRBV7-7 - TGTGCCAGCAGCTTATCAGGGTTCCACGAGCAGTACTTC CASSLSGFHEQYF
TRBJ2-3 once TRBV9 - TGTGCCAGCAGCCCTCCTACGACAGATACGCAGTATTTT CASSPPTTDTQYF
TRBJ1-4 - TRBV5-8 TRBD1 TGCGCCAGCAGCCGGGGACAGGGGATAGGAAAACTGTTTTTT CASSRGQGIGKLFF
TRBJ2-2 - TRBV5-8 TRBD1 TGTGCCAGCAGCTACCGGGACAGGACGGACACCGGGGAGCTGTTTTTT CASSYRDRTDTGELFF
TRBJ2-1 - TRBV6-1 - TGTGCCAGCAGTGAAGCTGGGAGAGGTGAGCAGTTCTTC CASSEAGRGEQFF
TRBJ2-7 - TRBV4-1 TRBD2 TGCGCCAGCAGCCAAGGGCTAGCGGGGGTTACCCTATGGGAGCAGTACTTC CASSQGLAGVTLWEQYF
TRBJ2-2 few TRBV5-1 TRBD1 TGCGCCAGCACCCTACTCTCGGGCAGGGGGCGAACCGGGGAGCTGTTTTTT CASTLLSGRGRTGELFF
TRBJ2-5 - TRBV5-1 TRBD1 TGCGCCAGCAGCTTGGTAGTACAGGGGGAGGAGACCCAGTACTTC CASSLVVQGEETQYF
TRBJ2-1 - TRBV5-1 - TGCGCCAGCAGCTTGCAAGAGAATGAGCAGTTCTTC CASSLQENEQFF
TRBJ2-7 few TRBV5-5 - TGTGCCAGCAGCTCAGGGACTCTCTTCTACGAGCAGTACTTC CASSSGTLFYEQYF
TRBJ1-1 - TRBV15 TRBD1 TGTGCCACCAGCAGGAAGGGACAGCACGGGGGCCAAGCTTTCTTT CATSRKGQHGGQAFF
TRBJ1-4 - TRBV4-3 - TGCGCCAGCAGCCAAGAAACGGGGAGGACTAATGAAAAACTGTTTTTT CASSQETGRTNEKLFF
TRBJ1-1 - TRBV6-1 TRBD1 TGTGCCAGCAGTCGACAGGGGGCGACGGGAGCTTTCTTT CASSRQGATGAFF
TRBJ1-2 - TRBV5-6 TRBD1 TGTGCCAGCAGCTTGTTTCAGGGGGCAAGTGGCTACACCTTC CASSLFQGASGYTF
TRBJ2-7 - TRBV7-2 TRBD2 TGTGCCAGCAGCTTAGGCTCCCCCGGGGGGTCCCCCTACGAGCAGTACTTC CASSLGSPGGSPYEQYF
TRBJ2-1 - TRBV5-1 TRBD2 TGCGCCAGCAGCTTGGCACTAGCGGATTACAATGAGCAGTTCTTC CASSLALADYNEQFF
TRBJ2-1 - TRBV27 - TGTGCCAGCAGTTTAAGTAGGCGGGACAATGAGCAGTTCTTC CASSLSRRDNEQFF
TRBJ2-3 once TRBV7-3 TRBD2 TGTGCCAGCAGCTCGGGGGGGAGCACGCAGTATTTT CASSSGGSTQYF
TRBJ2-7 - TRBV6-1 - TGTGCCAGCATGGGGCAAACCTACGAGCAGTACTTC CASMGQTYEQYF
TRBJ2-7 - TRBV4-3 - TGCGCCAGCAGCCAAGACCCGACAGGACCCTACGAGCAGTACTTC CASSQDPTGPYEQYF
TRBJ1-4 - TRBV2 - TGTGCCAGCAGAGAGGACAGTAATAATGAAAAACTGTTTTTT CASREDSNNEKLFF
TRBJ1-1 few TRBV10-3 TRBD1 TGTGCCATCAGTGAGTACAGGGGAGACACTGAAGCTTTCTTT CAISEYRGDTEAFF
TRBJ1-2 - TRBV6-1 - TGTGCCAGCAGTCACCCACAGGGTCCCAACTATGGCTACACCTTC CASSHPQGPNYGYTF
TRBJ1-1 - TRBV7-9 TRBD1 TGTGCCAGCAGCCCTCGACAGGGGAACGGAGCTTTCTTT CASSPRQGNGAFF
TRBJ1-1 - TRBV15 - TGTGCCACCAGCAGAGATCGGAGCGGGAACACTGAAGCTTTCTTT CATSRDRSGNTEAFF
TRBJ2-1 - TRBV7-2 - TGTGCCAGCAGCTTACCAGGTGGAGGGTTCCATGAGCAGTTCTTC CASSLPGGGFHEQFF